This TCR beta chain was identified during a study of human T cells and chemical hapten exposure. Turning to the study itself: Sensitization involved placing 2% DPC onto an approximately 2 cm by approximately 2 cm region of upper inner arm skin. Findings and limits, study-wide: Having alopecia, donors may respond immunologically unlike healthy people.

Individual cDNA molecules (in the library) carried attached unique molecular identifiers. Via MiXCR, TCRdb re-called the RACE reads, giving one row per CDR3 protein. The repertoire consists of a few hundred thousand distinct CDR3 sequences, with 4.8% occurring once and the leading ten covering under 3%. Specified time point: patch test 1, 2 weeks after DPC sensitization. Sample treatment: therapeutic diphenylcyclopropenone sensitization with weekly scalp DPC. This clonotype has at least ten counts. Its antigen is still unknown. The receptor comes from a woman between 50 and 59 years old with alopecia areata. Some clones in this sample may be carry-over from other donors' samples. Here the sequenced sample was whole blood, taken in connection with sensitization to the hapten diphenylcyclopropenone (DPC).

The CDR3 loop is CASSVQQWNTEAFF. CDR3 sequence (DNA): TGTGCCAGCTCCGTCCAGCAGTGGAACACTGAAGCTTTCTTT. This sequence joins TRBV5-8 and TRBJ1-1; D call uncertain. The CDR3 sequence is 14 residues long. The ends were cut back, 7 bases at V and 1 base at J, with 14 bases in the middle. CDR1 is SGHTS and CDR2 is YDEGEE in the germline V gene.